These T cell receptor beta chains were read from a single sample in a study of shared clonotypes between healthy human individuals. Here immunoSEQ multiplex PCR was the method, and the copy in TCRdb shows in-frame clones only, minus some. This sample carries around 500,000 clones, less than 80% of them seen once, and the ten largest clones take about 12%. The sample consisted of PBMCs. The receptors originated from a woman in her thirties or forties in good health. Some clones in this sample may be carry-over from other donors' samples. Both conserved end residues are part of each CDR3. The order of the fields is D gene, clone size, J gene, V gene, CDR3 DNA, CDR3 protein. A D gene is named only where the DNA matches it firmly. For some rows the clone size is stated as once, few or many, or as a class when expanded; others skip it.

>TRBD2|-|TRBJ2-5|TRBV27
TGTGCCAGCAGTGTGGGACTAGCGGGTTTAAAGACCCAGTACTTC
CASSVGLAGLKTQYF
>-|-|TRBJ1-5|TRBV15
TGTGCCACCAGCAGAGATCAGATTGATGGGAATCAGCCCCAGCATTTT
CATSRDQIDGNQPQHF
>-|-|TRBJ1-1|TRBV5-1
TGCGCCAGCAGCTTGAGTGCGAACACTGAAGCTTTCTTT
CASSLSANTEAFF
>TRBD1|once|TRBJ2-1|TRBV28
TGTGCCAGCAGTTTAGGACAGACAGGGCGTCGGGAGCAGTTCTTC
CASSLGQTGRREQFF
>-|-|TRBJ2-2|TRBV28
TGTGCCAGCATTCGGCTGAACACCGGGGAGCTGTTTTTT
CASIRLNTGELFF
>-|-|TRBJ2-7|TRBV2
TGTGCCAGCAGTGGAAGGCTTATCTCCTACGAGCAGTACTTC
CASSGRLISYEQYF
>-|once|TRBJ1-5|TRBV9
TGTGCCAGCAGCGTAGAGGGAGATAGCAATCAGCCCCAGCATTTT
CASSVEGDSNQPQHF
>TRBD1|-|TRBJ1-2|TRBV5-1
TGCGCCAGCAGCGACCGGACAGGGGGTAACTATGGCTACACCTTC
CASSDRTGGNYGYTF
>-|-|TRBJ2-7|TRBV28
TGTGCCAGCAGTTTTGTCAACGGCTACGAGCAGTACTTC
CASSFVNGYEQYF
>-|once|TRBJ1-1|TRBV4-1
TGCGCCAGCAGCCAAGAGCCAGTGAACACTGAAGCTTTCTTT
CASSQEPVNTEAFF
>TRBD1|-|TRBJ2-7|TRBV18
TGTGCCAGCTCACGCCAAGGGGGCGCCAACTACGAGCAGTACTTC
CASSRQGGANYEQYF
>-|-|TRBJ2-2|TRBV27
TGTGCCAGCAGTTTACGGCGGGAGAACACCGGGGAGCTGTTTTTT
CASSLRRENTGELFF
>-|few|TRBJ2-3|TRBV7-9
TGTGCCAGCAGCTTAGTTCGGAGGGGGAAGGGAGATACGCAGTATTTT
CASSLVRRGKGDTQYF
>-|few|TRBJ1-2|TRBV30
TGTGCCTGGAGTCCGCGGGGCAGATACTATGGCTACACCTTC
CAWSPRGRYYGYTF
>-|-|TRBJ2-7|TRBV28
TGTGCCAGCAGTTTAGCAGGGTACGAGCAGTACTTC
CASSLAGYEQYF
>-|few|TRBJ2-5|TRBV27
TGTGCCAGCAGTTTAATCCCAGGGGACGGTCGAGAGACCCAGTACTTC
CASSLIPGDGRETQYF
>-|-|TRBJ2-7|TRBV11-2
TGTGCCAGCAGCTTAGCGCCAGGAGTGGGCGAGCAGTACTTC
CASSLAPGVGEQYF
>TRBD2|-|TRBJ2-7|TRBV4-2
TGTGCCAGCAGCCAATCGCTAGCGGGAGCCTACGAGCAGTACTTC
CASSQSLAGAYEQYF
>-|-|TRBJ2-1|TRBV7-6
TGTGCCAGCAGCTCTGATGACAGGAATGAGCAGTTCTTC
CASSSDDRNEQFF
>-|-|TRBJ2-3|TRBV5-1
TGCGCCAGCAGCTTGGTAGGAAACACAGATACGCAGTATTTT
CASSLVGNTDTQYF
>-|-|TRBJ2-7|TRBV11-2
TGTGCCAGCAGCGCCGACAGCCACCCCTCCTACGAGCAGTACTTC
CASSADSHPSYEQYF
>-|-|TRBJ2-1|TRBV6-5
TGTGCCAGCAGTCAGGACTTCATGTTTATGAATGAGCAGTTCTTC
CASSQDFMFMNEQFF
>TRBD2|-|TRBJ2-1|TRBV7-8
TGTGCCAGCAGCTTTAGGCTAGCGGGAGGTACGATTGAGCAGTTCTTC
CASSFRLAGGTIEQFF
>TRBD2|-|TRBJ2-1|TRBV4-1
TGCGCCAGCAGCCAGGGGACTAGTGTTCCGTTCTTC
CASSQGTSVPFF
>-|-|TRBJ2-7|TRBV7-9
TGTGCCAGCAGCTTAGTTCAGGGCCCTACGAGAAAATACGAGCAGTACTTC
CASSLVQGPTRKYEQYF
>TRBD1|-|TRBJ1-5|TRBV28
TGTGCCAGCACCGCGGGGACAGGGGGATTGCCCCAGCATTTT
CASTAGTGGLPQHF
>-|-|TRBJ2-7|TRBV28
TGTGCCAGCAGCCCACAGGGACCCTACGAGCAGTACTTC
CASSPQGPYEQYF
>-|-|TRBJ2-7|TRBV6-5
TGTGCCAGCTTGGGCTCGGGCTACGAGCAGTACTTC
CASLGSGYEQYF
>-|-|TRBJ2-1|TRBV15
TGTGCCACCAGCACCCCGGTTGCCTACAATGAGCAGTTCTTC
CATSTPVAYNEQFF
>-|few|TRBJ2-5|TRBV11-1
TGTGCCAGCAGGCGGGCCACTCGGGGGACCCAGTACTTC
CASRRATRGTQYF
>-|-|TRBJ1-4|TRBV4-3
TGCGCCAGCAGCCAGGATTTCCCACCAAGGGAAAAACTGTTTTTT
CASSQDFPPREKLFF
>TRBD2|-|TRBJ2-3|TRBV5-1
TGCGCCAGCAGCTCAAGACTAGCGGGAGAGGGGGCAGATACGCAGTATTTT
CASSSRLAGEGADTQYF
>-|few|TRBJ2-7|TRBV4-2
TGTGCCAGCAGCCGAGCCGGGCCCGGGGAGTCCTACGAGCAGTACTTC
CASSRAGPGESYEQYF
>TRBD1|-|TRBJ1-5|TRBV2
TGTGCCAGCAGCGTACAGGGGTTAAGCAATCAGCCCCAGCATTTT
CASSVQGLSNQPQHF
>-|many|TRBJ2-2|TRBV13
TGTGCCAGCAGCATCACCCTTCGGAAAAGGGGCGGGGAGCTGTTTTTT
CASSITLRKRGGELFF
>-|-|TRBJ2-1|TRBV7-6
TGTGCCAGCAGTTTACCTCAAGGCGATGAGCAGTTCTTC
CASSLPQGDEQFF
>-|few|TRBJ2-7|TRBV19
TGTGCCAGTAGTATGGGCGACTGGACCTACGAGCAGTACTTC
CASSMGDWTYEQYF
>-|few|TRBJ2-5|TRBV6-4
TGTGCCAGCAGCTCGGGGGCTAGGGAGACCCAGTACTTC
CASSSGARETQYF
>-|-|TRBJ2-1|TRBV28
TGTGCCAGCATCCTCCCTGGGGTCAATGAGCAGTTCTTC
CASILPGVNEQFF
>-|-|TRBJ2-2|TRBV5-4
TGTGCCAGCAGCTTGAGGTCGTACACCGGGGAGCTGTTTTTT
CASSLRSYTGELFF
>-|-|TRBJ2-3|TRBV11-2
TGTGCCAGCAGCCCTAGCTGGAAGGCAGATACGCAGTATTTT
CASSPSWKADTQYF
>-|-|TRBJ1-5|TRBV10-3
TGTGCCATCAGTGATGATCGGAATCAGCCCCAGCATTTT
CAISDDRNQPQHF
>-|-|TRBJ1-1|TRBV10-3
TGTGCCATCAGGGCTTCCGGACGCTCAAACACTGAAGCTTTCTTT
CAIRASGRSNTEAFF
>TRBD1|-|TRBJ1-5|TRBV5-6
TGTGCCAGCAGACGACAGGGGGTTGTTAATCAGCCCCAGCATTTT
CASRRQGVVNQPQHF
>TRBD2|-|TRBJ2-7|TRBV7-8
TGTGCCAGCAGCTTTGCTCTAGCGGGAGGGCCTATCTACGAGCAGTACTTC
CASSFALAGGPIYEQYF
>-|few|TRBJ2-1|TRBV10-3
TGTGCCATCAGCCCTAGCGCCTTCACCTACAATGAGCAGTTCTTC
CAISPSAFTYNEQFF
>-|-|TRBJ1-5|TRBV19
TGTGCCAGTAGTATAGATGACGGTCAGCCCCAGCATTTT
CASSIDDGQPQHF
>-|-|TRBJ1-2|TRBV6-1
TGTGCCAGCAGTGAATCCCTTCCGTATGGCTACACCTTC
CASSESLPYGYTF
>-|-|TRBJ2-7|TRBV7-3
TGTGCCAGCAGCTCTAGGGCGGGACTGCTCTACGAGCAGTACTTC
CASSSRAGLLYEQYF
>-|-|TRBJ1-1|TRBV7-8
TGTGCCAGCAGCCAGGACAGAGTGAACACTGAAGCTTTCTTT
CASSQDRVNTEAFF
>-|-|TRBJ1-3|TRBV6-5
TGTGCCAGCAGTTCGACCAGGAACACCATATATTTT
CASSSTRNTIYF
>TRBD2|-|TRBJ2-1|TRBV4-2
TGTGCCAGCAGCCCGATACTAGCGGGAGTCTACAATGAGCAGTTCTTC
CASSPILAGVYNEQFF
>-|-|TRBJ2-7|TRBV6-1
TGTGCCAGCAGGGGCTGGTGGGGGGCCTACGAGCAGTACTTC
CASRGWWGAYEQYF
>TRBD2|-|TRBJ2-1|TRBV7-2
TGTGCCAGCAGCACGGACCCTGGACTAGCTTCCAATGAGCAGTTCTTC
CASSTDPGLASNEQFF
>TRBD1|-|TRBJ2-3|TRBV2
TGTGCCAGCGGACGGACAGGACCCATTACCACAGATACGCAGTATTTT
CASGRTGPITTDTQYF
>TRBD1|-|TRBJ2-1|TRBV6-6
TGTGCCAGCAGCAAGGGACAGGGGGACGTCAATGAGCAGTTCTTC
CASSKGQGDVNEQFF
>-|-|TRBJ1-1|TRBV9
TGTGCCAGCAGCGGCGGTGTGACAGGTGGGGAAGCTTTCTTT
CASSGGVTGGEAFF
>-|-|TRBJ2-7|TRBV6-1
TGTGCCAGCAGTGGAACGGCCTACTCCTACGAGCAGTACTTC
CASSGTAYSYEQYF
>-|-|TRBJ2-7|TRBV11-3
TGTGCCAGCAGCTTAGAGAAGACTACTGTGCAGTACTTC
CASSLEKTTVQYF